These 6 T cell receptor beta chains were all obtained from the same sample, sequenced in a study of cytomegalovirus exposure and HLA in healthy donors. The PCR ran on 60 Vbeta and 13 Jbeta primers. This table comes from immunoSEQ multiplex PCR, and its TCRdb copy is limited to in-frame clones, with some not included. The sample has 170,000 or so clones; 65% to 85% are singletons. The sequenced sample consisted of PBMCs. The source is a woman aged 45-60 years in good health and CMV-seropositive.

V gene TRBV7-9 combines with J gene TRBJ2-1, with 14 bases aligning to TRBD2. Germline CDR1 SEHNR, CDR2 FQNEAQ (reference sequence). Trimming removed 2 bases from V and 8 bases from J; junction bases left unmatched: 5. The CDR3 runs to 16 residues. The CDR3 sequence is CASSLSGTSGRDEQFF. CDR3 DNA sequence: TGTGCCAGCAGCTTAAGTGGGACTAGCGGGAGAGATGAGCAGTTCTTC. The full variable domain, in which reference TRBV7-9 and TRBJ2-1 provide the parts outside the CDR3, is DTGVSQNPRHKITKRGQNVTFRCDPISEHNRLYWYRQTLGQGPEFLTYFQNEAQLEKSRLLSDRFSAERPKGSFSTLEIQRTEQGDSAMYLCASSLSGTSGRDEQFFGPGTRLTVL.

CDR3 loop: CASTLAQGAPGNTIYF. The CDR3 bases are TGCGCCAGCACCCTTGCCCAGGGGGCGCCCGGAAACACCATATATTTT. This chain uses TRBV5-1 with TRBJ1-3; 8 bases are shared with TRBD1. V lost 6 bases to trimming and J lost 4 bases; unmatched junction nucleotides: 12. CDR3 length equals 16 residues. Germline V CDR1 and CDR2: SGHRS, YFSETQ. The whole variable domain, remainder taken from reference TRBV5-1 and TRBJ1-3, is KAGVTQTPRYLIKTRGQQVTLSCSPISGHRSVSWYQQTPGQGLQFLFEYFSETQRNKGNFPGRFSGRQFSNSRSEMNVSTLELGDSALYLCASTLAQGAPGNTIYFGEGSWLTVV.

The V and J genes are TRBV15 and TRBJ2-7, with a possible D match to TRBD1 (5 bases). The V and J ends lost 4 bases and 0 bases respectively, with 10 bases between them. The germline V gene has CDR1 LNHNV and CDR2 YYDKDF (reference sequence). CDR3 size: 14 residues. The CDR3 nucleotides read TGTGCCACCAGCACCACAGGCTTCTCCTACGAGCAGTACTTC. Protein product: CATSTTGFSYEQYF.

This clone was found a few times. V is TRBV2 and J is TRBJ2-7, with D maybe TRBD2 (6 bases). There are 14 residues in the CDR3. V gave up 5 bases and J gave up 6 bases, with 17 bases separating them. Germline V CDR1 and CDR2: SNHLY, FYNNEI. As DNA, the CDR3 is TGTGCCAGCAGTCGGGGGATCAGAGGGCTCGAGCAGTACTTC. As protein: CASSRGIRGLEQYF. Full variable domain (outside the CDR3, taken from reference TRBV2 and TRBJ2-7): EPEVTQTPSHQVTQMGQEVILRCVPISNHLYFYWYRQILGQKVEFLVSFYNNEISEKSEIFDDQFSVERPDGSNFTLKIRSTKLEDSAMYFCASSRGIRGLEQYFGPGTRLTVT.

The CDR3 DNA reads TGTGCCAGCAGCGACGGGACAGGACTGGAGGATGGCTACACCTTC. Translation: CASSDGTGLEDGYTF. The chain couples TRBV9 to TRBJ1-2, with TRBD1 identical over 8 bases. Germline V gene data show CDR1 as SGDLS and CDR2 as YYNGEE. V lost 3 bases and J lost 6; bases outside the gene matches: 10. The CDR3 contains 15 residues.

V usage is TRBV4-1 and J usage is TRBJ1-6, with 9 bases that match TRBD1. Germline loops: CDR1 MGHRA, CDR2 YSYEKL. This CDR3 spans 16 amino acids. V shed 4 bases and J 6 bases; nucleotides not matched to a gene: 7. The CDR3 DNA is TGCGCCAGCAGCCTGGGGACAGGGTTAATTAATTCACCCCTCCACTTT. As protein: CASSLGTGLINSPLHF.